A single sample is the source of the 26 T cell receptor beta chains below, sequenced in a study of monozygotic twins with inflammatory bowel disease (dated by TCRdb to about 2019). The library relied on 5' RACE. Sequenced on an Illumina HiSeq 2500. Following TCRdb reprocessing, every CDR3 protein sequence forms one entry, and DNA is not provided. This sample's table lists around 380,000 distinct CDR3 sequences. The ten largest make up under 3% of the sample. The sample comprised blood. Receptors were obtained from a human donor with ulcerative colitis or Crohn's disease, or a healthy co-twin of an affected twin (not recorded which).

The CDR3 is CSASPGRVNTEAFF. The chain couples TRBV20-1 to TRBJ1-1. The CDR3 has 14 amino acids. Germline V CDR1 and CDR2: DFQATT, SNEGSKA (reference sequence).

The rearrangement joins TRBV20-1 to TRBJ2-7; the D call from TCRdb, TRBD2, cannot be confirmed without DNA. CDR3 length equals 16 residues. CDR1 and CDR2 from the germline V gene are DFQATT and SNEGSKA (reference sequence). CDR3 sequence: CSARDVGLGGSYEQYF.

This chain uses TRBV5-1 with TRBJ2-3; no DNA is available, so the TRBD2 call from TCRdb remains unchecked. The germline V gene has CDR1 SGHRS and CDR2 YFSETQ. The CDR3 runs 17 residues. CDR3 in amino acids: CASSLTSGAFFTDTQYF.

The CDR3 loop is CASSSGQGNYGYTF. The chain links TRBV28 to TRBJ1-2; TCRdb's D call of TRBD1 is untestable without DNA. This CDR3 is 14 amino acids long. Germline CDR1 and CDR2: MDHEN and SYDVKM.

The CDR3 reads CASSLRSGGLLNTGELFF. This chain joins TRBV5-1 and TRBJ2-2; the TCRdb call, TRBD2, lacks DNA for checking. The germline CDR1 and CDR2 sequences are SGHRS and YFSETQ. CDR3 size: 18 residues.

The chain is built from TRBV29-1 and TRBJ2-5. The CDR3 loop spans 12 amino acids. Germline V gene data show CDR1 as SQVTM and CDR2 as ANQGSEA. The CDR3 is CSVEGFKETQYF.

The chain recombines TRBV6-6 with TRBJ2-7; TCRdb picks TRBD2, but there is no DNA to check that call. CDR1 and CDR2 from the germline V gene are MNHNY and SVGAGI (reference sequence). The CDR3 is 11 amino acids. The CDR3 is CASRRESEQYF.

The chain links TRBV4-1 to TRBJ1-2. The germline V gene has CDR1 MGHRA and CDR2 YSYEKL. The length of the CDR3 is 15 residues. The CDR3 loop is CASSSHGQSNYGYTF.

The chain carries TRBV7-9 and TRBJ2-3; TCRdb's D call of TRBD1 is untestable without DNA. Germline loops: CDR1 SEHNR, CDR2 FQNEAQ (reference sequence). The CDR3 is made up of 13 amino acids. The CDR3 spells CASSLAGGDTQYF.

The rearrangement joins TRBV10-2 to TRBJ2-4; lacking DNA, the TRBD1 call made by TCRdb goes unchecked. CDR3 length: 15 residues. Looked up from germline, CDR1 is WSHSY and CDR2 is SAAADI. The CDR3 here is CASSDLDRGQNIQYF.

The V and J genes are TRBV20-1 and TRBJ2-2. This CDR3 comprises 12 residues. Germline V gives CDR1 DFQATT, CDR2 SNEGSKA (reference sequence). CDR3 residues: CSASLSTGELFF.

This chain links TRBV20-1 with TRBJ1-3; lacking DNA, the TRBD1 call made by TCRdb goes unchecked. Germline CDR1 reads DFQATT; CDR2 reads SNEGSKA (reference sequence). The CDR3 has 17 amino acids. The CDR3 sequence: CSADRGGGRGSGNTIYF.

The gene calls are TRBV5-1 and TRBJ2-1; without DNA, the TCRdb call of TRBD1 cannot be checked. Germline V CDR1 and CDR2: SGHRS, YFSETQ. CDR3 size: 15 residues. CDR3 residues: CASSLADRAYNEQFF.

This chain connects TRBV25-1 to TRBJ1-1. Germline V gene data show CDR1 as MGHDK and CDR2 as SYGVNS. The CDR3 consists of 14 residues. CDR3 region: CASSEKGRAREAFF.

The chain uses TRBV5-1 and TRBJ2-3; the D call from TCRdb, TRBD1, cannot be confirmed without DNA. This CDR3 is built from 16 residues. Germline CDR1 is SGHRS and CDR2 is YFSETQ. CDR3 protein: CASSLVRERDTDTQYF.

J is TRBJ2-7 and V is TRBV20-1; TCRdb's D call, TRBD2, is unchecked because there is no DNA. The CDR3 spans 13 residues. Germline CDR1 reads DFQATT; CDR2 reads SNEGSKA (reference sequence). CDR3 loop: CSAAGREGYEQYF.

The CDR3 sequence is CSAIRGATEAFF. The V gene is TRBV20-1, the J gene TRBJ1-1; TCRdb indicates TRBD1, and absent DNA this call remains unverified. This CDR3 is built from 12 residues. Germline loops: CDR1 DFQATT, CDR2 SNEGSKA (reference sequence).

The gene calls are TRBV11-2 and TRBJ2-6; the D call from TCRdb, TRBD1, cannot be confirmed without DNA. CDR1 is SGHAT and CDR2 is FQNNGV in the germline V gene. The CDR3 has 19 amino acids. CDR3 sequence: CASSFFGTGWDFGANVLTF.

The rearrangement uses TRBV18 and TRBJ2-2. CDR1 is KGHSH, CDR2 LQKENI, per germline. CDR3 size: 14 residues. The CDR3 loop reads CASSPKDFTGELFF.

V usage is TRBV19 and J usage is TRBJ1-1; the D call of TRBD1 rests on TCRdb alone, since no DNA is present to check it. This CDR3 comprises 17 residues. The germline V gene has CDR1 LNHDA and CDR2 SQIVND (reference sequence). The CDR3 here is CASSAFPGQGGNTEAFF.

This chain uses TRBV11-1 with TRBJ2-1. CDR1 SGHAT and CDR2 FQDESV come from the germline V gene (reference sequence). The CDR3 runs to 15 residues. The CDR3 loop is CASSLGRAEYNEQFF.

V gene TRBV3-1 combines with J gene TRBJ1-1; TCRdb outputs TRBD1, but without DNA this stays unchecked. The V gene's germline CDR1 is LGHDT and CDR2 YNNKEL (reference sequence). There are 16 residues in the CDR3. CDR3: CASRSGTGDLNTEAFF.

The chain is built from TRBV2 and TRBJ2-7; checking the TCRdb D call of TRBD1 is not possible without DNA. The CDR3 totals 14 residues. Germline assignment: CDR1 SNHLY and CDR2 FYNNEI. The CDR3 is CASMRSGGPYEQYF.

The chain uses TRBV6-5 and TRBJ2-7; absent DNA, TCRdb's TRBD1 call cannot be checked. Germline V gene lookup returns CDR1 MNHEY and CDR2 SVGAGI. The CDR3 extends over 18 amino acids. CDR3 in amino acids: CASSYSGGGSPLSYEQYF.

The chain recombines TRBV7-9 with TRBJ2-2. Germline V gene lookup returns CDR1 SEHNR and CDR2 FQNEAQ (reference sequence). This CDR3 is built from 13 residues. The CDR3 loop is CASSLSHLGELFF. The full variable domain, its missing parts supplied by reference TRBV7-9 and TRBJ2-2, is DTGVSQNPRHKITKRGQNVTFRCDPISEHNRLYWYRQTLGQGPEFLTYFQNEAQLEKSRLLSDRFSAERPKGSFSTLEIQRTEQGDSAMYLCASSLSHLGELFFGEGSRLTVL.

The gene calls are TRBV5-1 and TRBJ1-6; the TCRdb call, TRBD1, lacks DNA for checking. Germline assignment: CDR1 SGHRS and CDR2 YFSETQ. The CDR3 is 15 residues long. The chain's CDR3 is CASSFGGTWNSPLHF.